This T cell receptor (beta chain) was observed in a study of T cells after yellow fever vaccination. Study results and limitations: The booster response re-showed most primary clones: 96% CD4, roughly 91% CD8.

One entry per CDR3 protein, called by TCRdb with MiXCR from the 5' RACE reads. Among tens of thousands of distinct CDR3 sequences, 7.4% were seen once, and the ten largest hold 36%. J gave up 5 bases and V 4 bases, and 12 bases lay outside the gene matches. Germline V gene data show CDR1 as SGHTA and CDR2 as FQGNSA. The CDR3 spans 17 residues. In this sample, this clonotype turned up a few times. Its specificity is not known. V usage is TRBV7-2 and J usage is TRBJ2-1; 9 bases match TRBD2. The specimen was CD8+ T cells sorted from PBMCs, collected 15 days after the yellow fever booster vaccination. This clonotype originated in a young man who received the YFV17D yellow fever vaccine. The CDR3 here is CASSSTSGGRGNNEQFF. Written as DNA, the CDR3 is TGTGCCAGCAGCTCTACTAGCGGCGGGAGGGGTAACAATGAGCAGTTCTTC. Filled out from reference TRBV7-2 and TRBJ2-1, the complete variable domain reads GAGVSQSPSNKVTEKGKDVELRCDPISGHTALYWYRQSLGQGLEFLIYFQGNSAPDKSGLPSDRFSAERTGGSVSTLTIQRTQQEDSAVYLCASSSTSGGRGNNEQFFGPGTRLTVL.